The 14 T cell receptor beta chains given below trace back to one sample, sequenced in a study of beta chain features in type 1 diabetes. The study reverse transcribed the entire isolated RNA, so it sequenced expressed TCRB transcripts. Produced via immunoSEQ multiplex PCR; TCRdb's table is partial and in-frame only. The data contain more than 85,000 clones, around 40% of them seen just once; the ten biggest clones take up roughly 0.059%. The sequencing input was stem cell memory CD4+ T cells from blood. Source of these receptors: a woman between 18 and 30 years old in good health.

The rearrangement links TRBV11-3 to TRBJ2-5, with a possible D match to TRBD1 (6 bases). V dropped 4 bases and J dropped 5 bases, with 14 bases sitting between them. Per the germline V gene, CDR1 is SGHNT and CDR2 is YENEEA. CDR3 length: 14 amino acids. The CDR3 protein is CASSSTGFGETQYF. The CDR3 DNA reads TGTGCCAGCAGCTCTACAGGGTTCGGGGAGACCCAGTACTTC.

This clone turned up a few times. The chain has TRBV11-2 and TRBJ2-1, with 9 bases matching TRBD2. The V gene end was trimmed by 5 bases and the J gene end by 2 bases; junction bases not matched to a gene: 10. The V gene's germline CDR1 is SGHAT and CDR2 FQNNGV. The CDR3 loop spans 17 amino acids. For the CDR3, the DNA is TGTGCCAGCAGCGCGACATTAGCGGGAGTGCCCTACAATGAGCAGTTCTTC. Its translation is CASSATLAGVPYNEQFF.

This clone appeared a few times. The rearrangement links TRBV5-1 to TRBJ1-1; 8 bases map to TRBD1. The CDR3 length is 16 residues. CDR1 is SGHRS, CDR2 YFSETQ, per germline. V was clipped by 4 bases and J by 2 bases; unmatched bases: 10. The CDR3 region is CASSLWTGSINTEAFF. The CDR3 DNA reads TGCGCCAGCAGCCTTTGGACAGGGAGTATAAACACTGAAGCTTTCTTT.

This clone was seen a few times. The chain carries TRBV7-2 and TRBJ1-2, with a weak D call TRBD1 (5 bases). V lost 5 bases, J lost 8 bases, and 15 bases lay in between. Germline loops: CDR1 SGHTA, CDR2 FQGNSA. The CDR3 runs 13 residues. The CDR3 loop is CASSLDGGRGYTF. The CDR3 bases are TGTGCCAGCAGCCTCGACGGGGGAAGGGGCTACACCTTC.

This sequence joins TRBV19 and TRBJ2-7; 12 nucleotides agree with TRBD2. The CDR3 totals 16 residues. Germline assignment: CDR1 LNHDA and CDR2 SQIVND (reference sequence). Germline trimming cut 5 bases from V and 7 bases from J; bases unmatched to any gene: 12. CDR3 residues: CASSPRLAGAYVEQYF. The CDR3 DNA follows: TGTGCCAGTAGTCCCAGACTAGCGGGAGCCTACGTGGAGCAGTACTTC.

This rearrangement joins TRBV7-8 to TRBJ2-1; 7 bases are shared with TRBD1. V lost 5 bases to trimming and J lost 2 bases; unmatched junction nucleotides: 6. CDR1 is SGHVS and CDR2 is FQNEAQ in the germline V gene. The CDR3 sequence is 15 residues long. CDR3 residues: CASSQDRVAYNEQFF. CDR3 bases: TGTGCCAGCAGCCAAGACAGGGTAGCCTACAATGAGCAGTTCTTC. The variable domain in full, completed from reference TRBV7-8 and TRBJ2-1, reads GAGVSQSPRYKVAKRGQDVALRCDPISGHVSLFWYQQALGQGPEFLTYFQNEAQLDKSGLPSDRFFAERPEGSVSTLKIQRTQQEDSAVYLCASSQDRVAYNEQFFGPGTRLTVL.

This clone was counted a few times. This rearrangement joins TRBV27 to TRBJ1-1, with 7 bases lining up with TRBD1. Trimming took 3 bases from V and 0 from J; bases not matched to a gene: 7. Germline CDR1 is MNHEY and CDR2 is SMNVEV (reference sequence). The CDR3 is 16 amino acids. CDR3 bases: TGTGCCAGCAGTTTCGGGGCAGGGGGATTGAACACTGAAGCTTTCTTT. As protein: CASSFGAGGLNTEAFF.

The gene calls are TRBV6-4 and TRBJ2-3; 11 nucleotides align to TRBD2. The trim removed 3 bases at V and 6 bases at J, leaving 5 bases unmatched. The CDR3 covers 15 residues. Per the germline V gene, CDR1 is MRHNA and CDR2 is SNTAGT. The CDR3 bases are TGTGCCAGCAGTGATAGCGGGAGGGCTTCGGATACGCAGTATTTT. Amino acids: CASSDSGRASDTQYF.

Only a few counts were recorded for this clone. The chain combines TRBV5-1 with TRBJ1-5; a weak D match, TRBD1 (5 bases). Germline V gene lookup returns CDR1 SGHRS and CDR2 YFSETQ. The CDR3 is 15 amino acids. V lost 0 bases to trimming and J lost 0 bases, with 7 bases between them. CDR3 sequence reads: CASSLAGYSNQPQHF. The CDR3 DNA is TGCGCCAGCAGCTTGGCAGGGTATAGCAATCAGCCCCAGCATTTT.

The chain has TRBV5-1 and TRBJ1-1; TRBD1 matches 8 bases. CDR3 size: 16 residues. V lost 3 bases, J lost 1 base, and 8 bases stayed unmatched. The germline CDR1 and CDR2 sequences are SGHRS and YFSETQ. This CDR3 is CASSSRVDRGNTEAFF. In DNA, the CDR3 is TGCGCCAGCAGCTCCAGGGTCGACAGGGGGAACACTGAAGCTTTCTTT.

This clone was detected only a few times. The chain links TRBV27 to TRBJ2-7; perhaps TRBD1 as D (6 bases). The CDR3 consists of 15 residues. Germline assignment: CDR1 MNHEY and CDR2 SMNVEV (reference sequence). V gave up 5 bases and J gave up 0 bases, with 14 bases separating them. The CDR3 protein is CASSPRQEHSYEQYF. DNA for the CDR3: TGTGCCAGCAGTCCTAGACAGGAGCACTCCTACGAGCAGTACTTC.

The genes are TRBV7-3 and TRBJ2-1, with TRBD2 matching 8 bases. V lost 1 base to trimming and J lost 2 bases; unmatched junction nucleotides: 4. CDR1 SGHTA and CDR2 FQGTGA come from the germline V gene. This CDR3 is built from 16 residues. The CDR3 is CASSLISGIPYNEQFF. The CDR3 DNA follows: TGTGCCAGCAGCTTAATTAGCGGGATTCCCTACAATGAGCAGTTCTTC.

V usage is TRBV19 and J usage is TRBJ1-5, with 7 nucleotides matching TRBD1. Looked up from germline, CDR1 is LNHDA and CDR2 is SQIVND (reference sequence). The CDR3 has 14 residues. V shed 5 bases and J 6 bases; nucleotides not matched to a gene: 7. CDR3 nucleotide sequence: TGTGCCAGTAGTCCTCAGACAGGGATTCAGCCCCAGCATTTT. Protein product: CASSPQTGIQPQHF.

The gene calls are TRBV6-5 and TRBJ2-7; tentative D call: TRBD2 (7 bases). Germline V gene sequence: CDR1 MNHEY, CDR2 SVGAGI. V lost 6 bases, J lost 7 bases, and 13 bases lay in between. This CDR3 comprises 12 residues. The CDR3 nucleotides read TGTGCCAGCAGGAGGGGGGGGAGAGAGCAGTACTTC. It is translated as CASRRGGREQYF.